These 11 T cell receptor beta chains came from one sample sequenced in a study of T cells in Graves' hyperthyroidism and ophthalmopathy. The CDR3 regions of TCR beta were amplified from RNA transcripts. TCR CDR3 regions were first amplified by RT-PCR with HTBI primers. TCRdb re-analysed the multiplex PCR reads in MiXCR, keeping a single row per CDR3 protein. Of 490,000 or so distinct CDR3 sequences in the sample, about 16% are singletons; the top ten hold roughly 29%. Sequencing used blood. The receptors shown here come from a woman aged 25 to 39 with Graves' ophthalmopathy.

This clonotype was detected ten times or more. The rearrangement uses TRBV2 and TRBJ1-1; TRBD1 is a possible D gene (5 bases). The CDR3 runs to 14 residues. Germline CDR1 is SNHLY and CDR2 is FYNNEI. The V and J ends lost 3 bases and 7 bases respectively, with 15 bases between them. The CDR3 DNA follows: TGTGCCAGCAGTGAGTCGGGCAGGGCGATTGAAGCTTTCTTT. It translates to CASSESGRAIEAFF. The whole variable domain, filled in from reference TRBV2 and TRBJ1-1, reads EPEVTQTPSHQVTQMGQEVILRCVPISNHLYFYWYRQILGQKVEFLVSFYNNEISEKSEIFDDQFSVERPDGSNFTLKIRSTKLEDSAMYFCASSESGRAIEAFFGQGTRLTVV.

This clonotype has a count of ten or more. This rearrangement joins TRBV20-1 to TRBJ2-7, with 12 positions matching TRBD2. Unmatched junction bases numbered 5, after V lost 1 base and J lost 1 base. Germline loops: CDR1 DFQATT, CDR2 SNEGSKA (reference sequence). CDR3 length: 16 residues. As DNA, the CDR3 is TGCAGTGCTAGAGCCGTGACTAGCGGGAGTTCCTACGAGCAGTACTTC. It specifies CSARAVTSGSSYEQYF.

As to this clonotype: A much larger clone lies a single base off, so this may be a read error. V and J are TRBV10-1 and TRBJ2-2; no definite D call. Per the germline V gene, CDR1 is WNHNN and CDR2 is SYGVQD (reference sequence). The length of the CDR3 is 13 residues. DNA for the CDR3: TGCGGCAGCAGTGACCAGAACACCGGGGAGCTGTTTTTT. This gives the protein CGSSDQNTGELFF.

This clonotype was detected only a few times. This chain uses TRBV7-9 with TRBJ1-2; D ambiguous. The CDR3 spans 12 residues. Trimming took 2 bases from V and 9 from J, leaving 10 bases between them. CDR1 and CDR2 (germline): SEHNR, FQNEAQ (reference sequence). The CDR3 DNA follows: TGTGCCAGCAGCTTACAAGCAGGAAGCTACACCTTC. It codes for CASSLQAGSYTF.

This clonotype was observed a handful of times. This rearrangement joins TRBV15 to TRBJ1-1; D perhaps matches TRBD1 (6 bases). From germline, CDR1 is LNHNV and CDR2 YYDKDF (reference sequence). The CDR3 has 15 residues. V lost 1 base to trimming and J lost 5 bases, with 14 bases between them. The CDR3 coding sequence is TGTGCCACCAGCAGAGCCCAGGGGTTTAGGACTGAAGCTTTCTTT. Translation gives CATSRAQGFRTEAFF.

The gene calls are TRBV4-1 and TRBJ2-1, with a tentative D call TRBD2 (5 bases). The V gene's germline CDR1 is MGHRA and CDR2 YSYEKL. V lost 3 bases to trimming and J lost 9 bases, with 12 bases between them. CDR3 size: 13 residues. The CDR3 nucleotides read TGCGCCAGCAGCCACGCCACTAGTCTTGAGCAGTTCTTC. It translates to CASSHATSLEQFF.

V and J are TRBV19 and TRBJ2-1; tentative D call: TRBD2 (6 bases). The V gene lost 2 bases and the J gene lost 0 bases, with 14 bases spanning the gap. The length of the CDR3 is 17 residues. Germline V lookup: CDR1 LNHDA, CDR2 SQIVND (reference sequence). CDR3 DNA: TGTGCCAGTAGTATAACTAGCAGCGAGATCTCCTACAATGAGCAGTTCTTC. This translates into CASSITSSEISYNEQFF.

Only a few counts were recorded for this clonotype. The rearrangement joins TRBV3-1 to TRBJ2-3; unclear D gene. The V gene's germline CDR1 is LGHDT and CDR2 YNNKEL (reference sequence). Trimming removed 2 bases from V and 2 bases from J, with 14 bases in between. CDR3 length: 16 residues. The CDR3 reads CASSQFGWVDTDTQYF. CDR3 bases: TGTGCCAGCAGCCAATTTGGTTGGGTTGACACAGATACGCAGTATTTT.

This clonotype showed up many times. This rearrangement joins TRBV30 to TRBJ2-1, with 7 bases identical to TRBD2. The CDR3 runs to 12 residues. J lost 10 bases, V lost 4 bases, and 7 bases had no gene match. Germline V CDR1 and CDR2: GTSNPN, SVGIG (reference sequence). The CDR3 reads CAWNKLSGEQFF. CDR3 bases: TGTGCCTGGAACAAACTTAGCGGGGAGCAGTTCTTC. The variable domain in full, with the rest retrieved from reference TRBV30 and TRBJ2-1, is SQTIHQWPATLVQPVGSPLSLECTVEGTSNPNLYWYRQAAGRGLQLLFYSVGIGQISSEVPQNLSASRPQDRQFILSSKKLLLSDSGFYLCAWNKLSGEQFFGPGTRLTVL.

V and J are TRBV7-2 and TRBJ2-7, with TRBD1 matching over 10 bases. Germline CDR1 reads SGHTA; CDR2 reads FQGNSA. V shed 3 bases and J 10 bases; nucleotides not matched to a gene: 12. CDR3 size: 15 residues. CDR3 amino acids: CASSLGTGVGLEQYF. In DNA form, the CDR3 reads TGTGCCAGCAGCTTGGGGACAGGGGTTGGGCTGGAACAGTACTTC. Complete variable domain (other parts from reference TRBV7-2 and TRBJ2-7): GAGVSQSPSNKVTEKGKDVELRCDPISGHTALYWYRQSLGQGLEFLIYFQGNSAPDKSGLPSDRFSAERTGGSVSTLTIQRTQQEDSAVYLCASSLGTGVGLEQYFGPGTRLTVT.

This clonotype came up many times. In nucleotides, the CDR3 is TGTGCCAGCAGTTTACTACTCTCTGGAAACACCATATATTTT. It is translated as CASSLLLSGNTIYF. The chain combines TRBV12-3 or TRBV12-4 with TRBJ1-3; D is undetermined. V was cut by 2 bases and J by 0 bases, with 5 bases left in between. The CDR3 consists of 14 residues.